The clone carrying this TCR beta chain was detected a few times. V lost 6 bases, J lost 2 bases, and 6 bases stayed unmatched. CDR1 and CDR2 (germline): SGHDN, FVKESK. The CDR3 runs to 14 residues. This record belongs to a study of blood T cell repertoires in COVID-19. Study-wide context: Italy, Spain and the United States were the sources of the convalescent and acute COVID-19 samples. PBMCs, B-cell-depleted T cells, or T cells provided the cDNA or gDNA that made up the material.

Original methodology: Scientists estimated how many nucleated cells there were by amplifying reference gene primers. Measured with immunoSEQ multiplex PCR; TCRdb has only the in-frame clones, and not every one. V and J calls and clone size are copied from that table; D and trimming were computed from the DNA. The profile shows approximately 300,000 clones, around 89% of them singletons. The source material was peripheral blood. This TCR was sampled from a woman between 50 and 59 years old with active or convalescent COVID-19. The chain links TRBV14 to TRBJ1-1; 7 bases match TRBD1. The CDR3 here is CASSRQGYNTEAFF. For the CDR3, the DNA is TGTGCCAGCAGTCGACAGGGCTATAACACTGAAGCTTTCTTT. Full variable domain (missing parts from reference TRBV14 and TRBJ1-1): EAGVTQFPSHSVIEKGQTVTLRCDPISGHDNLYWYRRVMGKEIKFLLHFVKESKQDESGMPNNRFLAERTGGTYSTLKVQPAELEDSGVYFCASSRQGYNTEAFFGQGTRLTVV.